This T cell receptor (beta chain) comes out of a study of T cell responses to AZD1222 COVID-19 vaccine. The CDR3 runs 15 residues. Germline CDR1 LGHDT, CDR2 YNNKEL (reference sequence). V lost 4 bases and J lost 3, with 16 bases in between. Study-level findings and limits: Regions 160-218 and 743-854 dominated among vaccine-associated CD4 TCRs spanning spike.

A word on this clone: Its target is unknown.

The data were produced by immunoSEQ multiplex PCR, yet TCRdb's version contains in-frame clones alone and is incomplete. The table includes 100,000 or so clones, approximately 89% detected once. This specimen was peripheral blood, taken 28 days after the second AZD1222 dose. The receptor was derived from an adult who received the AZD1222 COVID-19 vaccine. The rearrangement links TRBV3-1 (or the pseudogene TRBV3-2) to TRBJ2-7; a weak D match, TRBD1 (6 bases). This CDR3 is CASSRAIYRDYEQYF. CDR3 sequence (DNA): TGTGCCAGCAGCCGAGCCATATACAGGGACTACGAGCAGTACTTC.